This TCR beta chain was recovered during a study of vaccination and CD4 T cells after COVID-19. About this clonotype: Its antigen is unidentified.

At the Johns Hopkins FTIC core, DNA taken from cultured CD4+ T cells was sequenced by way of the Oncomine TCR Beta short-read assay. TCRdb ran MiXCR on the PCR reads and lists one entry per CDR3 protein. Here the sample spans 15,000 to 17,000 distinct CDR3 sequences, around 66% being singletons. Treatment denoted: roughly 11-day PBMC culture with coronavirus spike peptide pools or control peptides (ViraFEST assay). ViraFEST used peptide pools to expand antigen-specific T cells before TCR sequencing. V trimming: 5 bases; J trimming: 4 bases; junction bases outside the gene matches: 3. Germline lookup yields CDR1 SGHTA and CDR2 FQGNSA. The CDR3 length is 14 residues.

The chain has TRBV7-2 and TRBJ1-2; 11 nucleotides match TRBD1. The clonotype comes from a human donor who had recovered from COVID-19. Material for sequencing was CD4+ T cells from blood, cultured in vitro. CDR3 sequence (DNA): TGTGCCAGCAGCCCCGGGACAGGGGGCTATGGCTACACCTTC. This gives the protein CASSPGTGGYGYTF.